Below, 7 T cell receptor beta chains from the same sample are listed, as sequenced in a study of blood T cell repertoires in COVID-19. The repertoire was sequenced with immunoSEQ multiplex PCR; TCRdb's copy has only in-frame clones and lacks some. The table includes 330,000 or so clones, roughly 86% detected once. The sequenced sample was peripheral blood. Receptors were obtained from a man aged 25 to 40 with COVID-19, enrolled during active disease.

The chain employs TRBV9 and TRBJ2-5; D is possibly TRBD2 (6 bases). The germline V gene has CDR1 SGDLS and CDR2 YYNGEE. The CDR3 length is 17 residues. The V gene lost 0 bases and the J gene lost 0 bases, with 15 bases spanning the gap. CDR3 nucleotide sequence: TGTGCCAGCAGCGTAGCTACGGCGGGGACGTACCAAGAGACCCAGTACTTC. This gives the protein CASSVATAGTYQETQYF.

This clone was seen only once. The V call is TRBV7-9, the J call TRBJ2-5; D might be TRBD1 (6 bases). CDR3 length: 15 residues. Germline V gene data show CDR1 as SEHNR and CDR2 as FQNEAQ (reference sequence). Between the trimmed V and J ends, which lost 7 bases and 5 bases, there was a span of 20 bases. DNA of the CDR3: TGTGCCAGCACTCGTGGCCAGGGGACCTCTGAGACCCAGTACTTC. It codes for CASTRGQGTSETQYF.

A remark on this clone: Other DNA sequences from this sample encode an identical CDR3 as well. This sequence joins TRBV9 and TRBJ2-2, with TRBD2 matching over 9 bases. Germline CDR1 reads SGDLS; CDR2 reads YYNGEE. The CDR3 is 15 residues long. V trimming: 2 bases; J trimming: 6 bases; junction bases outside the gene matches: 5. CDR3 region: CASSVAGLAAGELFF. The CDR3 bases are TGTGCCAGCAGCGTGGCGGGACTAGCAGCCGGGGAGCTGTTTTTT.

CDR3 sequence reads: CASSPGLGSFTTGGAEAFF. The CDR3 DNA sequence: TGCGCCAGCAGCCCGGGGCTAGGGAGTTTTACCACCGGGGGGGCTGAAGCTTTCTTT. This chain joins TRBV4-3 and TRBJ1-1, with D possibly matching TRBD1 (5 bases). Per the germline V gene, CDR1 is LGHNA and CDR2 is YSLEER. The CDR3 consists of 19 residues. Trimming shortened V by 4 bases and J by 6 bases, and 30 bases separated the two germline ends.

DNA for the CDR3: TGTGCCAGCAGTTTTGCACAGACCACAGATACGCAGTATTTT. As protein: CASSFAQTTDTQYF. The V call is TRBV27, the J call TRBJ2-3; D is uncertain. Trimming stripped 3 bases from V and 2 bases from J, with 9 bases between. The germline gives CDR1 MNHEY, CDR2 SMNVEV (reference sequence). The CDR3 has 14 residues.

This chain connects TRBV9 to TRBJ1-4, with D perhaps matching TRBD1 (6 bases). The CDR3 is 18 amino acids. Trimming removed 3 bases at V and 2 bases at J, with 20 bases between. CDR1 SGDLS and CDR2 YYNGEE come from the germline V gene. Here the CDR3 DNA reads TGTGCCAGCAGCGAGGGCTTTCAGGGGACCCCCACTAATGAAAAACTGTTTTTT. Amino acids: CASSEGFQGTPTNEKLFF.

CDR3 DNA sequence: TGCGCCAGCAGCCAAGTTTGGGCAGGGGGCTCTGGGGCCAACGTCCTGACTTTC. Encoded protein: CASSQVWAGGSGANVLTF. The chain has TRBV4-3 and TRBJ2-6, with 7 nucleotides matching TRBD1. Trimming removed 1 base from V and 0 bases from J; junction bases left unmatched: 6. CDR3 size: 18 residues. The germline CDR1 and CDR2 sequences are LGHNA and YSLEER.